These 11 T cell receptor beta chains originate from one sample sequenced in a study of cytomegalovirus exposure and HLA in healthy donors. Here immunoSEQ multiplex PCR was the method, and the copy in TCRdb shows in-frame clones only, minus some. The table includes some 140,000 clones, roughly 90% detected once. Sequencing used PBMCs. All receptors derive from a man younger than 35 in good health and CMV-seropositive.

This chain uses TRBV30 with TRBJ2-3, with D tentatively TRBD2 (7 bases). CDR1 GTSNPN and CDR2 SVGIG come from the germline V gene (reference sequence). Trimming stripped 5 bases from V and 1 base from J, with 16 bases between. CDR3 length: 15 amino acids. The CDR3 protein is CAWLGAGVRTDTQYF. In nucleotides, the CDR3 is TGTGCCTGGTTGGGGGCGGGAGTTCGCACAGATACGCAGTATTTT.

The J gene is TRBJ2-1, the V gene TRBV11-2; TRBD2 is a possible D gene (5 bases). CDR3 size: 13 residues. Germline loops: CDR1 SGHAT, CDR2 FQNNGV. V was shortened by 3 bases and J by 5 bases, with 8 bases between the two germline ends. CDR3 sequence (DNA): TGTGCCAGCAGCTTCTGGGGAGACAATGAGCAGTTCTTC. Its translation: CASSFWGDNEQFF.

The chain is built from TRBV29-1 and TRBJ1-2, with 9 bases fitting TRBD1. The germline gives CDR1 SQVTM, CDR2 ANQGSEA. This CDR3 contains 13 residues. Losses at the gene ends were 5 bases for V and 4 bases for J; bases not matched to a gene: 5. CDR3 loop: CSVRVTGGYGYTF. CDR3 coding DNA: TGCAGCGTTCGGGTGACAGGGGGCTATGGCTACACCTTC.

The chain recombines TRBV27 with TRBJ2-7, with no clear D. The CDR3 spans 16 residues. V was shortened by 3 bases and J by 2 bases, with 17 bases between the two germline ends. The V gene's germline CDR1 is MNHEY and CDR2 SMNVEV (reference sequence). Here the CDR3 reads CASSFLYRKVAYEQYF. In nucleotides, the CDR3 is TGTGCCAGCAGTTTCCTTTACAGAAAAGTCGCCTACGAGCAGTACTTC.

This clone was counted between two and nine times. J is TRBJ1-2 and V is TRBV7-9; D is possibly TRBD1 (5 bases). Per the germline V gene, CDR1 is SEHNR and CDR2 is FQNEAQ (reference sequence). The CDR3 extends over 15 amino acids. The V end was cut by 0 bases, the J end by 3 bases, with 11 bases between. The CDR3: CASSLAQGADYGYTF. Written as DNA, the CDR3 is TGTGCCAGCAGCTTAGCGCAGGGCGCTGACTATGGCTACACCTTC. Variable domain in full (rest from reference TRBV7-9 and TRBJ1-2): DTGVSQNPRHKITKRGQNVTFRCDPISEHNRLYWYRQTLGQGPEFLTYFQNEAQLEKSRLLSDRFSAERPKGSFSTLEIQRTEQGDSAMYLCASSLAQGADYGYTFGSGTRLTVV.

V gene TRBV5-6 combines with J gene TRBJ1-1; D unresolved. Trimming pared 0 bases from V and 5 bases from J, leaving 8 bases between. The CDR3 runs to 13 residues. Looked up from germline, CDR1 is SGHDT and CDR2 is YYEEEE. The CDR3 coding sequence is TGTGCCAGCAGCTTGGACAGATGGACTGAAGCTTTCTTT. It specifies CASSLDRWTEAFF.

The chain has TRBV19 and TRBJ2-7; a possible D gene is TRBD1 (6 bases). The CDR3 loop spans 15 amino acids. V was cut by 5 bases and J by 7 bases, with 21 bases left in between. Germline-derived CDR1 and CDR2 are LNHDA and SQIVND (reference sequence). CDR3 sequence: CASSVKATGLGEQYF. In nucleotides, the CDR3 is TGTGCCAGTAGTGTTAAGGCTACAGGGCTGGGGGAGCAGTACTTC.

The V and J genes are TRBV6-5 and TRBJ2-1; 9 bases map to TRBD2. The CDR3 has 15 residues. Germline-derived CDR1 and CDR2 are MNHEY and SVGAGI. The ends lost 5 bases at V and 4 bases at J; junction bases unmatched: 6. The CDR3 nucleotides are TGTGCCAGCAGTCCATCTAGCGGGGCTTACAATGAGCAGTTCTTC. It encodes CASSPSSGAYNEQFF.

This chain joins TRBV6-6 and TRBJ1-1, with unresolved D. From germline, CDR1 is MNHNY and CDR2 SVGAGI (reference sequence). The length of the CDR3 is 14 residues. The V gene lost 2 bases and the J gene lost 1 base, with 8 bases spanning the gap. CDR3: CASSYGQANTEAFF. CDR3 bases: TGTGCCAGCAGTTACGGGCAGGCGAACACTGAAGCTTTCTTT.

The rearrangement joins TRBV11-2 to TRBJ2-1; 7 nucleotides match TRBD1. This CDR3 has 15 residues. Germline CDR1 is SGHAT and CDR2 is FQNNGV. V lost 2 bases and J lost 3; bases outside the gene matches: 4. This CDR3 reads CASSLQTGNYNEQFF. The CDR3 DNA sequence: TGTGCCAGCAGCTTACAGACAGGGAACTACAATGAGCAGTTCTTC.

This chain connects TRBV5-4 to TRBJ2-2; perhaps TRBD2 as D (5 bases). Germline V gene sequence: CDR1 SGHNT, CDR2 YYREEE (reference sequence). The CDR3 is made up of 12 amino acids. The ends were cut back, 7 bases at V and 5 bases at J, with 9 bases in the middle. The CDR3 DNA reads as TGTGCCAGCGGACGGGGTACCGGGGAGCTGTTTTTT. It encodes CASGRGTGELFF.